These 23 T cell receptor beta chains came from one sample sequenced in a study of T cells expressing NK-cell markers (dated by TCRdb to 2018 to 2020). The library relied on 5' RACE. Instrument on record: Illumina HiSeq 2000. Through TCRdb reprocessing, the reads give one entry per CDR3 protein sequence; DNA is omitted. For this sample, the table gives about 380,000 distinct CDR3 sequences. The top ten constitute over 4% of the sample. Input material: blood T cells: a sorted CD56 or NKG2C T cell subset, CD4+ or CD8+ T cells, or bulk PBMC T cells (not recorded which). Receptors originate from a man aged 18 to 69 in good health.

The chain combines TRBV12-3 or TRBV12-4 with TRBJ1-4. This CDR3 is 15 amino acids long. CDR3 loop: CASSPKIETNEKLFF.

The CDR3 loop is CSARKDRGLPGANVLTF. This chain uses TRBV20-1 with TRBJ2-6; the D call of TRBD1 rests on TCRdb alone, since no DNA is present to check it. Germline V lookup: CDR1 DFQATT, CDR2 SNEGSKA (reference sequence). The length of the CDR3 is 17 residues.

This sequence joins TRBV5-6 and TRBJ2-3; TCRdb's D call, TRBD1, is unchecked because there is no DNA. Germline V gene data show CDR1 as SGHDT and CDR2 as YYEEEE. This CDR3 is 14 amino acids long. The CDR3 is CASSKGWGAKPQYF.

The chain recombines TRBV7-6 with TRBJ2-3; TCRdb indicates TRBD2, and absent DNA this call remains unverified. Germline assignment: CDR1 SGHVS and CDR2 FNYEAQ. The length of the CDR3 is 13 residues. CDR3 loop: CASSLEGSVAQYF.

The rearrangement links TRBV7-2 to TRBJ2-1. CDR3 length: 12 residues. Germline V CDR1 and CDR2: SGHTA, FQGNSA. CDR3 residues: CASSLALNEQFF.

V usage is TRBV18 and J usage is TRBJ2-7; the D call of TRBD1 rests on TCRdb alone, since no DNA is present to check it. Germline V gene data show CDR1 as KGHSH and CDR2 as LQKENI. This CDR3 contains 15 residues. CDR3 residues: CASSPSMSAEREQYF.

The chain's CDR3 is CASSQAGGYTF. The genes are TRBV12-3 or TRBV12-4 and TRBJ1-2; the D call from TCRdb, TRBD1, cannot be confirmed without DNA. The length of the CDR3 is 11 residues.

The gene calls are TRBV10-3 and TRBJ1-2. Germline V gene lookup returns CDR1 ENHRY and CDR2 SYGVKD. The CDR3 has 14 amino acids. CDR3 sequence reads: CAISEGGQRDGYTF.

CDR3 in amino acids: CASSPGTVGREQYF. The J gene is TRBJ2-7, the V gene TRBV18; TCRdb picks TRBD1, but there is no DNA to check that call. Germline lookup yields CDR1 KGHSH and CDR2 LQKENI. This CDR3 is 14 amino acids long.

CDR3 sequence reads: CASSQPGQQRYEQYF. V gene TRBV3-1 combines with J gene TRBJ2-7; absent DNA, TCRdb's TRBD1 call cannot be checked. The CDR3 loop spans 15 amino acids. Germline V gives CDR1 LGHDT, CDR2 YNNKEL (reference sequence).

This chain links TRBV16 with TRBJ1-2; TCRdb lists TRBD1, though no DNA is available to test this call. Germline assignment: CDR1 KGHSY and CDR2 FQNENV. The CDR3 contains 18 residues. Here the CDR3 reads CASSPRRDTSLANYGYTF.

The chain employs TRBV20-1 and TRBJ2-1; the TRBD1 assignment by TCRdb is unverifiable without DNA. From germline, CDR1 is DFQATT and CDR2 SNEGSKA (reference sequence). The length of the CDR3 is 13 residues. CDR3: CSAGQRMGTEQFF.

The chain combines TRBV6-1 with TRBJ2-3; TCRdb designates TRBD2, a call that cannot be tested without DNA. Germline CDR1 and CDR2: MNHNS and SASEGT. The CDR3 is 14 amino acids. The CDR3 sequence: CASTQGLLTDTQYF.

The gene calls are TRBV28 and TRBJ2-7. Germline CDR1 is MDHEN and CDR2 is SYDVKM. The CDR3 extends over 13 amino acids. CDR3 sequence reads: CASSPDRLYEQYF.

This chain links TRBV4-1 with TRBJ2-3; TCRdb's D call of TRBD1 is untestable without DNA. The CDR3 contains 15 residues. Germline lookup yields CDR1 MGHRA and CDR2 YSYEKL. CDR3: CASSQDRGRKDTQYF.

The chain combines TRBV9 with TRBJ1-1; with no DNA, the TCRdb D assignment of TRBD1 cannot be verified. The V gene's germline CDR1 is SGDLS and CDR2 YYNGEE. CDR3 length equals 15 residues. The CDR3 loop reads CASSVGQGGLTEAFF.

J is TRBJ1-3 and V is TRBV9; no DNA is available, so the TRBD1 call from TCRdb remains unchecked. This CDR3 comprises 16 residues. CDR1 is SGDLS, CDR2 YYNGEE, per germline. The CDR3 spells CASSPATGSSGNTIYF.

The genes are TRBV28 and TRBJ2-6; TCRdb indicates TRBD1, and absent DNA this call remains unverified. Germline assignment: CDR1 MDHEN and CDR2 SYDVKM. The CDR3 is 18 amino acids. CDR3 sequence reads: CASSLVVGGGSGANVLTF. Supplemented by reference TRBV28 and TRBJ2-6, the full variable domain reads DVKVTQSSRYLVKRTGEKVFLECVQDMDHENMFWYRQDPGLGLRLIYFSYDVKMKEKGDIPEGYSVSREKKERFSLILESASTNQTSMYLCASSLVVGGGSGANVLTFGAGSRLTVL.

The chain couples TRBV6-5 to TRBJ2-7; TCRdb selects TRBD2, and the lack of DNA leaves this call unchecked. CDR1 MNHEY and CDR2 SVGAGI come from the germline V gene. CDR3 length equals 15 residues. The CDR3 sequence: CASSYSASPSYEQYF.

The rearrangement joins TRBV5-5 to TRBJ1-2. The CDR3 runs 16 residues. CDR1 SGHKS and CDR2 YYEKEE come from the germline V gene (reference sequence). CDR3 region: CASSLRVGFMASGYTF.

The V call is TRBV29-1, the J call TRBJ2-2; the TCRdb D gene call, TRBD1, has no DNA to confirm it. The CDR3 is 14 amino acids. Per the germline V gene, CDR1 is SQVTM and CDR2 is ANQGSEA. This CDR3 reads CSAWEREAAGELFF.

The rearrangement uses TRBV20-1 and TRBJ2-1; TCRdb picks TRBD2, but there is no DNA to check that call. The CDR3 has 15 amino acids. Germline CDR1 is DFQATT and CDR2 is SNEGSKA (reference sequence). The CDR3 reads CSAAQGSGGAREQFF.

V usage is TRBV7-9 and J usage is TRBJ2-2; TCRdb's D call of TRBD1 is untestable without DNA. The V gene's germline CDR1 is SEHNR and CDR2 FQNEAQ (reference sequence). The CDR3 spans 17 residues. The CDR3 loop reads CASSSSPGSVDTGELFF.